This TCR beta chain appears in the sequencing data of a study of OX40 agonist ivuxolimab in advanced cancers. Study-level points and caveats: The study did not work out the antigen specificity of the expanded peripheral T cells. Dose levels from 0.1 to 3.0 mg/kg saw CD4+ and CD8+ blood T cells expand clonally by week 6.

The CDR3 has 12 residues. V lost 3 bases and J lost 7, with 6 bases in between. Germline CDR1 and CDR2: LNHDA and SQIVND (reference sequence). Generated by immunoSEQ multiplex PCR, the TCRdb table keeps only in-frame clones and is missing some. The profile shows 35,000 to 45,000 clones, roughly 87% of them singletons. As for this clone: Its target is unknown.

The TCR sequence derives from an adult with an advanced solid tumor such as melanoma, head and neck, liver or kidney cancer. The chain uses TRBV19 and TRBJ2-2, with D perhaps TRBD1 or TRBD2 (5 bases each). Sequences were derived from CD4+ or CD8+ T cells sorted from blood, sampled in a trial of the OX40 agonist ivuxolimab. DNA of the CDR3: TGTGCCAGTAGTATGGGGGACGGGGAGCTGTTTTTT. It yields the protein CASSMGDGELFF.